The clone carrying this T cell receptor (beta chain) was detected once. The sample comes from a study of blood T cell repertoires in COVID-19. Data came from immunoSEQ multiplex PCR; TCRdb stores just in-frame clones and leaves some out. The sample contains 100,000 to 150,000 clones, 81% of which appear only once. The V gene's germline CDR1 is MDHEN and CDR2 SYDVKM. Trimming at V came to 5 bases and at J to 5 bases, leaving 2 bases not matched to a gene. This CDR3 spans 13 amino acids. The sequencing input was peripheral blood. The clonotype was recovered from a young man with COVID-19, enrolled during active disease. The chain is built from TRBV28 and TRBJ1-1, with 10 bases fitting TRBD1. The CDR3 region has the DNA TGTGCCAGCAGTGGGGACAGGGGTACTGAAGCTTTCTTT. Amino acid sequence: CASSGDRGTEAFF. The whole variable domain, remainder taken from reference TRBV28 and TRBJ1-1, is DVKVTQSSRYLVKRTGEKVFLECVQDMDHENMFWYRQDPGLGLRLIYFSYDVKMKEKGDIPEGYSVSREKKERFSLILESASTNQTSMYLCASSGDRGTEAFFGQGTRLTVV.